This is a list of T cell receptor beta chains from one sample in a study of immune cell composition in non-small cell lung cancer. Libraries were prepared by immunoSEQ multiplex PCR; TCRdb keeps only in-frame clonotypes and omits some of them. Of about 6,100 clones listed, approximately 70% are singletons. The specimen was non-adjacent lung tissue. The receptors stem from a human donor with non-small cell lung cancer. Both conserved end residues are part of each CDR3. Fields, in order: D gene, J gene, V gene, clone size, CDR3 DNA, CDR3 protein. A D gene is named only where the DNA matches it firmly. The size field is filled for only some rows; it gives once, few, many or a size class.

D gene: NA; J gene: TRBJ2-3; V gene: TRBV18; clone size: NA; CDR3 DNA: TGTGCCAGCTCACCACTCCCGGACACGGGCACAGATACGCAGTATTTT; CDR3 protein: CASSPLPDTGTDTQYF
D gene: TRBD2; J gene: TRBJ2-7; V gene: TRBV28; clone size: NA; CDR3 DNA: TGTGCCAGCAGTTTATATGGTAGCGGGTCGTACAACAACGAGCAGTACTTC; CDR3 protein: CASSLYGSGSYNNEQYF
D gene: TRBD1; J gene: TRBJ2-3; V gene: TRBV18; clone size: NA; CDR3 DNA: TGTGCCAGCTCACTGGAGCCGCTAGGGGGCGTAGATACGCAGTATTTT; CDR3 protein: CASSLEPLGGVDTQYF
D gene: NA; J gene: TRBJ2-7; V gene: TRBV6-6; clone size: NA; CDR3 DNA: TGTGCCAGCTCCGGGGGGTCAGGGGCGACTTTTTACGAGCAGTACTTC; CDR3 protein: CASSGGSGATFYEQYF
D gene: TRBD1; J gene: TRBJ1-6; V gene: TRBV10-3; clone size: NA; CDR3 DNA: TGTGCCATCAGGGACGGGACAGTCGATAATTCACCCCTCCACTTT; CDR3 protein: CAIRDGTVDNSPLHF
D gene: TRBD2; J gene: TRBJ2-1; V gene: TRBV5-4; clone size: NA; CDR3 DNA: TGTGCCAGCAGCCAGGGACTAGCGGGGGGCCAGCAGTTCTTC; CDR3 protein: CASSQGLAGGQQFF
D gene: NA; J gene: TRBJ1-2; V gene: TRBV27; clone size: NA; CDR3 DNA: TGTGCCAGCAGTTCCCGGGACACAGCCCTTGATGGCTACACCTTC; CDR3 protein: CASSSRDTALDGYTF
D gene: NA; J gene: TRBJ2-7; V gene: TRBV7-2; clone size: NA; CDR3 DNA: TGTGCCAGCAGCTCTGCGGACAGCGAATACTTC; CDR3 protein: CASSSADSEYF
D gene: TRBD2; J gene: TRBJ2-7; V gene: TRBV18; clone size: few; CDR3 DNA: TGTGCCAGCTCACCACTAGCGGGGGGGCCATCCGAGCAGTACTTC; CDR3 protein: CASSPLAGGPSEQYF
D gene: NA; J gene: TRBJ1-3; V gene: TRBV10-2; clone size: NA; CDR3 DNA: TGCGCCAGCAGTGAAGGGACAGGAAACACCATATATTTT; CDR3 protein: CASSEGTGNTIYF
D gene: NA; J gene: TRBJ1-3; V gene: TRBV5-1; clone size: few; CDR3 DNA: TGCGCCAGCAGTGGCGGAGGAGGTGGAAACACCATATATTTT; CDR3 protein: CASSGGGGGNTIYF
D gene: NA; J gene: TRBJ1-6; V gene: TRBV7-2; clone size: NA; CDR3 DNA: TGTGCCAGCGCGGGCTCCTATAATTCACCCCTCCACTTT; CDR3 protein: CASAGSYNSPLHF
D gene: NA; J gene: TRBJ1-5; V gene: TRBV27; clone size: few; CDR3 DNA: TGTGCCAGCGGATACAGTGGATTCAATCAGCCCCAGCATTTT; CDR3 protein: CASGYSGFNQPQHF
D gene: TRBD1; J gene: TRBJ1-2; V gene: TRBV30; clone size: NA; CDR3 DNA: TGTGCCTGGAGTCCAGGGGGTGTTGGCTACACCTTC; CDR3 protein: CAWSPGGVGYTF
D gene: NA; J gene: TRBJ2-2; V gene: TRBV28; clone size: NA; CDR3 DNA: TGTGCCAGCAGTTTTGGGGGCACCACCGGGGAGCTGTTTTTT; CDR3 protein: CASSFGGTTGELFF
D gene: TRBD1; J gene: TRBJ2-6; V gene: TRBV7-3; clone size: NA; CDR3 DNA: TGTGCCAGCAGCTCCGACAGGGATGGGGCCAATGTCCTGACTTTC; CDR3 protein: CASSSDRDGANVLTF
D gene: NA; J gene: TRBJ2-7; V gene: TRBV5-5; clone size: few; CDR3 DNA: TGTGCCAGCAGCTTGGACAGCCACGAGCAGTACTTC; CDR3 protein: CASSLDSHEQYF
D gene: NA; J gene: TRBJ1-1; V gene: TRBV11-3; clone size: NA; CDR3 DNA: TGTGCCAGCAGCTCGGGGGAGGTCCTTGAAGCTTTCTTT; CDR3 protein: CASSSGEVLEAFF
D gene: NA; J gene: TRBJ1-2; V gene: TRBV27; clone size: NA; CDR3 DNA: TGTGCCAGCAGTTTCGGGGGGAACTATGGCTACACCTTC; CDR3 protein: CASSFGGNYGYTF
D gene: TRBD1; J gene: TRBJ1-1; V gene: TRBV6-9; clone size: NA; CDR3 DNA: TGTGCCAGCAGCCACAAAGACAGGGCTTCTGAAGCTTTCTTT; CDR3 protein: CASSHKDRASEAFF
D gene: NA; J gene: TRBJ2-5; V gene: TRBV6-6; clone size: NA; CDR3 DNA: TGTGCCAGCAGTTACTCGATCAGATACCAAGAGACCCAGTACTTC; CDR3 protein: CASSYSIRYQETQYF
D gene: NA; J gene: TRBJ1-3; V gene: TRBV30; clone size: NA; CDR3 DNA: TGTGCCTGGAGGGTCGGGTTGAATGGAAACACCATATATTTT; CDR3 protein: CAWRVGLNGNTIYF
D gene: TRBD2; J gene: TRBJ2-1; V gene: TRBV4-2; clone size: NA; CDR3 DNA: TGTGCCAGCAGCCTAGCGGGGGGCTCCTACAATGAGCAGTTCTTC; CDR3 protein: CASSLAGGSYNEQFF
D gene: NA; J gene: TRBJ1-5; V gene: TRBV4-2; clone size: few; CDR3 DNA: TGTGCCAGCAGCCAAGATCCGGGACATACAAATCAGCCCCAGCATTTT; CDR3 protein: CASSQDPGHTNQPQHF
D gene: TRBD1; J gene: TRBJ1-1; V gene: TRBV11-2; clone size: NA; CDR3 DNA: TGTGCCAGCAGCTGGACAGGGGGTACTGAAGCTTTCTTT; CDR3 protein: CASSWTGGTEAFF
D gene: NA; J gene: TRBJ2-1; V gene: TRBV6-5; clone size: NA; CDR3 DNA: TGTGCCAGTGCTAGGGGCAATGAGCAGTTCTTC; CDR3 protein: CASARGNEQFF
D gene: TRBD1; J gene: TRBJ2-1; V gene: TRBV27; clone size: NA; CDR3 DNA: TGTGCCAGCAGTCTACTAGGACAGGACTCCTACAATGAGCAGTTCTTC; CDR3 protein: CASSLLGQDSYNEQFF
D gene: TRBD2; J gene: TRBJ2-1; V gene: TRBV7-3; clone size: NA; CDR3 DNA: TGTGCCAGCAGCTTAGGGACTAGCGCTTACAATGAGCAGTTCTTC; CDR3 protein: CASSLGTSAYNEQFF
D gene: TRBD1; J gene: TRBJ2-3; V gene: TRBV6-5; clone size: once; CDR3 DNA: TGTGCCAGCAGTCGACAGGGGAAAGATACAGATACGCAGTATTTT; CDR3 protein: CASSRQGKDTDTQYF
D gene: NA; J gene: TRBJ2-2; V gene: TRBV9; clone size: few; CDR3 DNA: TGTGCCAGCAGGCGAATGGAGGGTGGGCCCGGGGAGCTGTTTTTT; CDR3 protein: CASRRMEGGPGELFF
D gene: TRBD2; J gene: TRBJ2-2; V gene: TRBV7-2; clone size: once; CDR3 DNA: TGTGCCAGCAGCTTATGGGGACTAGCGGGGGGGATCGGGGAGCTGTTTTTT; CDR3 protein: CASSLWGLAGGIGELFF
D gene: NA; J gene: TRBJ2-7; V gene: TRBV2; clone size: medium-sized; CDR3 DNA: TGTGCCAGCAGTGACAGGTTGTACTACGAGCAGTACTTC; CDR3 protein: CASSDRLYYEQYF
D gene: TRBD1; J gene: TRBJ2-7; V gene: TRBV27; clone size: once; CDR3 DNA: TGTGCCAGCAGTTCCCGGGACAGGAGCTCCTACGAGCAGTACTTC; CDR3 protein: CASSSRDRSSYEQYF
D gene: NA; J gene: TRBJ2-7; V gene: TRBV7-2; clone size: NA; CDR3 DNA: TGTGCCAGCAGCCTCGACAGGACCTCCTACGAGCAGTACTTC; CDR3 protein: CASSLDRTSYEQYF
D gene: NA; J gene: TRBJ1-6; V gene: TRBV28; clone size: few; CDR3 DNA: TGTGCCAGCAGCCGTGACAGTAATTCACCCCTCCACTTT; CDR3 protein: CASSRDSNSPLHF
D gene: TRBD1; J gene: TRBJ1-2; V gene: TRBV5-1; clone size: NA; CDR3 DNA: TGCGCCAGCAGCTTTGACAGGGGAGATGATGGCTACACCTTC; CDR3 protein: CASSFDRGDDGYTF
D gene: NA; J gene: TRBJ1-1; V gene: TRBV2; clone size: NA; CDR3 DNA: TGTGCCAGCAGTGTCGTGGACAAGAACACTGAAGCTTTCTTT; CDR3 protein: CASSVVDKNTEAFF
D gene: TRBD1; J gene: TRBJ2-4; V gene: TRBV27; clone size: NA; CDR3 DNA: TGTGCCAGCAGTCCCCGGACAGGGGGCCTCGTGTCGGTAAACATTCAGTACTTC; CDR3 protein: CASSPRTGGLVSVNIQYF
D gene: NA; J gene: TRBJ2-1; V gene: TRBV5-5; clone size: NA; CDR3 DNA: TGTGCCAGCAGCTCGGCAGGGGGGTGGGCGATTGAGCAGTTCTTC; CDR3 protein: CASSSAGGWAIEQFF